This T cell receptor beta chain was sequenced for a study of T cell responses to AZD1222 COVID-19 vaccine. V lost 5 bases to trimming and J lost 5 bases, with 15 bases between them. Germline V gene lookup returns CDR1 KGHDR and CDR2 SFDVKD. The CDR3 contains 15 residues. Clones were read by immunoSEQ multiplex PCR, and TCRdb kept only the in-frame ones, dropping some. Among 100,000 to 150,000 clones listed, about 90% were seen once. This clone was observed a single time. This chain uses TRBV24-1 with TRBJ2-1; D possibly matches TRBD1 or TRBD2 (5 bases each). The material sequenced was peripheral blood, taken on day 0 of MenACWY control vaccination. The origin of this receptor is an adult in good health. CDR3 sequence (DNA): TGTGCCACCAGTGGTCCTCGGGACGGCCACAATGAGCAGTTCTTC. Encoded protein: CATSGPRDGHNEQFF.